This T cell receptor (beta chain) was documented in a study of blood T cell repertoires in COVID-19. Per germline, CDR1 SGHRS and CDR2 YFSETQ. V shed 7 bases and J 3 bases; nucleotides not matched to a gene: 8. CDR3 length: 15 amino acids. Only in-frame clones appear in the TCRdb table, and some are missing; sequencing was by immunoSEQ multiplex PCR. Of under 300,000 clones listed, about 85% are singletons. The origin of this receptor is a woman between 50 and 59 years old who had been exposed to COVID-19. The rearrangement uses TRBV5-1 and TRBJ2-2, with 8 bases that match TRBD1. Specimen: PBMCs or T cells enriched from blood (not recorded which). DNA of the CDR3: TGCGCCAGCGGGGCTAGGACAGGGTACACCGGGGAGCTGTTTTTT. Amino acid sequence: CASGARTGYTGELFF.